Listed below are T cell receptor beta chains from one sample, sequenced in a study of cytomegalovirus exposure and HLA in healthy donors. Here immunoSEQ multiplex PCR was the method, and the copy in TCRdb shows in-frame clones only, minus some. The repertoire holds over 150,000 clones, with around 80% as singletons. Sequenced sample: PBMCs. Source of these receptors: a young man in good health and CMV-seronegative. CDR3s include the opening cysteine and the closing phenylalanine or tryptophan. D genes are given only for firm matches. Some rows mark clone size as missing; the rest say once, few, many or name a class of expanded clone.

v_call,d_call,j_call,clone_size,cdr3_aa,cdr3_nt
TRBV19,-,TRBJ1-3,-,CASIEQGRNTIYF,TGTGCCAGCATTGAGCAGGGAAGAAACACCATATATTTT
TRBV18,-,TRBJ2-7,-,CASSRDYEQYF,TGTGCCAGCTCCCGGGATTACGAGCAGTACTTC
TRBV28,TRBD2,TRBJ2-4,-,CASSGTSETKNIQYF,TGTGCCAGCAGTGGGACTAGTGAGACCAAAAACATTCAGTACTTC
TRBV29-1,TRBD2,TRBJ2-3,-,CSVDKGGGPDTQYF,TGCAGCGTTGATAAGGGCGGGGGGCCAGATACGCAGTATTTT
TRBV9,TRBD2,TRBJ2-3,-,CASSGEGSRTDTQYF,TGTGCCAGCAGCGGGGAGGGCAGTCGCACAGATACGCAGTATTTT
TRBV28,-,TRBJ2-1,-,CASSPPLEGEQFF,TGTGCCAGCAGTCCCCCCTTGGAGGGTGAGCAGTTCTTC
TRBV19,TRBD1,TRBJ2-7,-,CASSTEGQGALEQYF,TGTGCCAGTAGTACCGAGGGACAGGGCGCGCTCGAGCAGTACTTC
TRBV19,TRBD2,TRBJ2-1,-,CASKGWRENYHEQFF,TGTGCCAGTAAGGGATGGCGGGAGAATTACCATGAGCAGTTCTTC
TRBV4-3,TRBD2,TRBJ2-3,-,CASSQAPGLAGGPDTQYF,TGCGCCAGCAGCCAGGCGCCGGGACTAGCGGGAGGGCCAGATACGCAGTATTTT
TRBV6-4,TRBD1,TRBJ1-2,-,CASSASGQGYYGYTF,TGTGCCAGCAGCGCCTCCGGACAGGGGTACTATGGCTACACCTTC
TRBV7-9,-,TRBJ2-7,few,CASSLAMGRGYEQYF,TGTGCCAGCAGCTTAGCTATGGGCAGGGGTTACGAGCAGTACTTC
TRBV5-6,-,TRBJ1-4,-,CASSIPGLGEKLLF,TGTGCCAGCAGCATACCGGGCCTCGGGGAAAAACTGCTTTTT
TRBV7-9,-,TRBJ2-5,-,CSSSFLGETQYF,TGTTCCAGCAGCTTTCTCGGGGAGACCCAGTACTTC
TRBV4-1,TRBD2,TRBJ2-4,-,CASSPGASGSKAKNIQYF,TGCGCCAGCAGCCCAGGGGCTAGCGGGAGCAAGGCCAAAAACATTCAGTACTTC
TRBV18,-,TRBJ2-2,once,CASSLAGELFF,TGTGCCAGCTCACTAGCCGGGGAGCTGTTTTTT
TRBV7-2,-,TRBJ1-2,-,CASSPDTVHYGYTF,TGTGCCAGCAGCCCCGACACGGTTCACTATGGCTACACCTTC
TRBV7-2,-,TRBJ2-7,-,CASSSERQLHEQYF,TGTGCCAGCAGCTCAGAGCGGCAGTTGCACGAGCAGTACTTC
TRBV7-9,TRBD2,TRBJ2-7,-,CSSSFTSGGPHEQYF,TGTTCCAGCAGCTTCACTAGCGGGGGACCCCACGAGCAGTACTTC
TRBV9,TRBD2,TRBJ2-1,-,CASSPQQGGTSGRASNEQFF,TGTGCCAGCAGCCCTCAACAGGGGGGGACTAGCGGGAGGGCCTCAAATGAGCAGTTCTTC
TRBV2,-,TRBJ2-3,-,CASSDSGADTQYF,TGTGCCAGCAGTGATAGTGGGGCGGATACGCAGTATTTT
TRBV7-2,TRBD1,TRBJ2-1,-,CASLRTGRAYNEQFF,TGTGCCAGCCTCCGGACAGGGAGAGCCTACAATGAGCAGTTCTTC
TRBV11-2,-,TRBJ2-7,once,CASSFSGEYEQYF,TGTGCCAGCAGCTTTTCGGGAGAATACGAGCAGTACTTC
TRBV7-8,TRBD1,TRBJ2-1,-,CASSLAKTGPEINEQFF,TGTGCCAGCAGCTTAGCAAAGACAGGGCCGGAAATCAATGAGCAGTTCTTC
TRBV14,TRBD2,TRBJ2-5,-,CASSHRRGGETQYF,TGTGCCAGCAGCCATCGAAGGGGAGGGGAGACCCAGTACTTC
TRBV4-3,-,TRBJ1-4,once,CASSLSTGATNEKLFF,TGCGCCAGCAGCCTAAGCACAGGAGCAACTAATGAAAAACTGTTTTTT
TRBV28,-,TRBJ2-7,-,CASYRDSYEQYF,TGTGCCAGCTACAGGGACTCCTACGAGCAGTACTTC
TRBV23-1,-,TRBJ2-7,-,CASSQSEYEQYF,TGCGCCAGCAGTCAAAGTGAGTACGAGCAGTACTTC
TRBV18,TRBD1,TRBJ2-7,-,CASSPGQGPARYF,TGTGCCAGCTCACCGGGACAGGGCCCAGCACGGTACTTC
TRBV11-2,TRBD2,TRBJ2-1,-,CASSLVAGGGVNEQFF,TGTGCCAGCAGCTTAGTAGCGGGAGGGGGGGTCAATGAGCAGTTCTTC
TRBV4-1,-,TRBJ2-5,-,CASSPLGPQETQYF,TGCGCCAGCAGCCCCCTAGGTCCACAAGAGACCCAGTACTTC
TRBV11-3,TRBD1,TRBJ2-5,-,CASSAGTGEGQETQYF,TGTGCCAGCAGCGCCGGGACAGGGGAAGGCCAAGAGACCCAGTACTTC
TRBV27,TRBD1,TRBJ1-5,-,CASSKQGSNQPQHF,TGTGCCAGCAGTAAACAGGGGTCCAATCAGCCCCAGCATTTT
TRBV7-9,-,TRBJ2-7,few,CASSSPLEQYF,TGTGCCAGCAGCTCCCCCCTGGAGCAGTACTTC
TRBV18,TRBD1,TRBJ1-2,-,CASSPDNRGAGGYTF,TGTGCCAGCTCACCAGATAACAGGGGTGCGGGAGGCTACACCTTC
TRBV7-7,-,TRBJ1-2,-,CASSPRDKGRRNYGYTF,TGTGCTAGCAGCCCCCGGGACAAGGGACGGCGTAACTATGGCTACACCTTC
TRBV10-2,TRBD2,TRBJ2-1,few,CASRDPGLADNEQFF,TGCGCCAGCAGGGACCCGGGACTAGCGGACAATGAGCAGTTCTTC
TRBV10-3,TRBD2,TRBJ2-3,-,CAIMGEGHQDTQYF,TGTGCCATCATGGGGGAGGGCCATCAAGATACGCAGTATTTT
TRBV28,-,TRBJ2-4,-,CASRRTRNIQYF,TGTGCCAGCAGAAGAACTAGAAACATTCAGTACTTC
TRBV4-3,-,TRBJ2-6,-,CASSQNHLRGGLAGANVLTF,TGCGCCAGCAGCCAAAACCATCTCAGGGGCGGGCTCGCTGGGGCCAACGTCCTGACTTTC
TRBV10-3,-,TRBJ2-3,-,CAISEEGGTDTQYF,TGTGCCATCAGTGAGGAGGGCGGCACAGATACGCAGTATTTT
TRBV19,TRBD2,TRBJ2-1,-,CASSLAGGVHNEQFF,TGTGCCAGTAGTCTAGCGGGAGGGGTGCACAATGAGCAGTTCTTC
TRBV9,-,TRBJ1-3,once,CASSGPEGPGNTIYF,TGTGCCAGCAGCGGGCCGGAGGGGCCCGGAAACACCATATATTTT
TRBV7-2,TRBD1,TRBJ1-5,-,CASSPHVGQTNQPQHF,TGTGCCAGCAGCCCCCACGTGGGACAGACTAATCAGCCCCAGCATTTT